The TCR beta chain under discussion was sequenced for a study of blood T cells in healthy people across ages (dated by TCRdb to 2014 to 2015). Background on the whole study: In model experiments, template switching captured about one uniquely barcoded TCR beta cDNA molecule for every two T cells. The donors were divided into four age groups: young (average around 16 years), middle-aged (about 40), aged (about 60) and long-lived (nearly 85). To track age-related changes in TCR beta repertoire diversity, the study relied on deep sequencing normalized with unique cDNA molecular identifiers. Donors of different ages were randomly distributed across sequencing lanes to avoid experimental bias. For two donors (one aged 18 to 29 and one aged 80 or older), the study analyzed two additional independent replicas of 1 million unique cDNA reads from the same blood draw. Study-level results and caveats: A strong correlation was found between observed TCR beta diversity and the percentage of naive T cells measured by flow cytometry. Compared with the aged group, more naive CD4+ T cells, fewer expanded clones and increased TCR diversity were shown by the long-lived group, suggesting age selection. Conclusive comparison of naive and antigen-experienced compartments was prevented by the profiling of bulk unsorted PBMCs. The CMV infection status of donors was not known, potentially confounding age-related changes in expanded clonotypes. Total diversity estimates from one million sequenced T cells were considered lower bounds and underestimates. As age increased, observed TCR beta diversity per million T cells dropped in a roughly linear way, and a significant reduction was already evident by age approximately 40.

From the germline V gene (reference sequence), CDR1 is LNHNV and CDR2 is YYDKDF. Counted from cysteine to phenylalanine, this CDR3 has 15 amino acids. Only the CDR3 region is kept as DNA, spanning 45 bases read in frame from base 1. A distance of 18 bases separates the germline ends of V and J, which lose 4 bases and 6 bases respectively. The approximately 39 donors, aged about 6 to 95 years, were systemically healthy Caucasian individuals from Russia. Each donor gave 8 to 10 milliliters of peripheral blood, drawn into EDTA-treated Vacutainer tubes. Ficoll-Paque density-gradient centrifugation was used to isolate PBMCs, with at least 6 million obtained per sample. Trizol reagent was used to extract total RNA from the PBMCs, yielding at least 6 micrograms per sample. Naive CD45RAhigh/CD27high T cell percentages were measured by flow cytometry on a PBMC aliquot from every donor. This clonotype showed up just a few times. Its antigen is still unknown. No base quality information exists; no much larger clone differs at one position.

Receptors were amplified or captured by 5' RACE. The second PCR ran for about 6 to 11 cycles and used a J-beta primer mix along with a sample-barcoded 5' primer. Each TCR beta cDNA molecule received a unique molecular identifier from a template-switch 5' adaptor carrying 12 random nucleotides. Each sample yielded at least 2.5 million CDR3-containing paired-end reads. First-strand cDNA was synthesized from all RNA with the Mint cDNA synthesis kit, primed by a TRBC-specific oligonucleotide. All cDNA was treated with uracil-DNA glycosylase and then went through a first 18-cycle PCR with the universal primers M1SS and BC2_uni_R. Per the authors' processing: Normalization of each sample was performed by random selection of 1 million high-quality reads, each carrying a distinct molecular identifier. Reads with shared molecular identifiers were discarded instead of being binned into consensus sequences. MiTCR, with a Q25 quality threshold and the strictest error-elimination algorithm, was used for CDR3 identification, clonotype clustering and error correction. A nonparametric unseen species model using Euler transformation provided a lower-bound estimate of total TCR beta diversity. The public sequencing data were trimmed at Q25 with fastp and processed into clonotypes with MiXCR by TCRdb, which kept only in-frame beta chains. All rows with the same CDR3 protein become a single entry with the most common DNA and genes. The V and J calls shown here were made by TCRdb, not taken from the authors' results. This sample lists fewer than 2 million distinct CDR3 sequences; around 40% were detected once. The top ten clones comprise about 23% of the sample.

The sequenced sample was blood. The TCR originated in a human donor in good health. The sequence links TRBV15 to TRBJ1-2, with a weak D call of TRBD1 (6 bases match). This receptor has the CDR3 CATSIRGARRDGYTF. At the DNA level, the sequence is TGTGCCACCAGCATCCGGGGGGCGCGAAGGGATGGCTACACCTTC.